This T cell receptor beta chain was recovered during a study of Graves' ophthalmopathy and Graves' hyperthyroidism. Findings and caveats of the study: Most thyroid-expanded clonotypes exceeding 0.001 frequency were also found in blood. Ophthalmopathy progression predictions by the model showed about 72% specificity and 70.59% sensitivity.

A word on this clonotype: Antigen unknown.

Researchers turned away patients with other autoimmune diseases, uncontrolled infections, pregnancy or lactation. Amplification of the TCR beta CDR3 regions used RNA transcripts (as template). The first-round RT-PCR employed HTBI primers together with the Qiagen OneStep RT-PCR kit. A multiplex PCR was then performed as the second round. TCRdb reprocessed the multiplex PCR reads via MiXCR and lists one record per CDR3 protein. The sample includes 900,000 to 1,200,000 distinct CDR3 sequences, 35% to 40% of them seen just once. V shed 3 bases and J 6 bases; nucleotides not matched to a gene: 5. This CDR3 is built from 14 residues. Germline CDR1 SEHNR, CDR2 FQNEAQ (reference sequence).

The rearrangement uses TRBV7-9 and TRBJ1-1, with 9 positions matching TRBD1. The receptor was isolated from an adult man with Graves' hyperthyroidism. Sequenced input: peripheral blood or thyroid tissue (not recorded which). CDR3 in amino acids: CASSLGQGVSEAFF. The CDR3 bases are TGTGCCAGCAGCTTGGGACAGGGTGTCTCTGAAGCTTTCTTT.